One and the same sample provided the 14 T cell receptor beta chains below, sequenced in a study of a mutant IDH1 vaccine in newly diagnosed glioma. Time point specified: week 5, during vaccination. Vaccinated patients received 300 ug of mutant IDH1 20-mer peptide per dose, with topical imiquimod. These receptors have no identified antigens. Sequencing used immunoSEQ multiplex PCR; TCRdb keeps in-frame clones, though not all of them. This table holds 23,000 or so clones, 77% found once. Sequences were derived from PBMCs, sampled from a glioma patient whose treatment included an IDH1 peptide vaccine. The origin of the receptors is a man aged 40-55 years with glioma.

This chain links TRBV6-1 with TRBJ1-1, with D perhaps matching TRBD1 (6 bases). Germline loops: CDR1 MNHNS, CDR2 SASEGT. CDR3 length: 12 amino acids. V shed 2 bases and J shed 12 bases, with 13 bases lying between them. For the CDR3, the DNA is TGTGCCAGCAGTGAATTGGACAGAGGATCTTTCTTT. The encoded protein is CASSELDRGSFF.

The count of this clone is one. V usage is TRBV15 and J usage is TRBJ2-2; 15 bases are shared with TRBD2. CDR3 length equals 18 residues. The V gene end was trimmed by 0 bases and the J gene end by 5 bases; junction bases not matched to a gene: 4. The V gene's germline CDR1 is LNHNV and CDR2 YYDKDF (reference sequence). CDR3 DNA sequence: TGTGCCACCAGCAGAGAACGGACTAGCGGGAGGGGAACCGGGGAGCTGTTTTTT. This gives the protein CATSRERTSGRGTGELFF.

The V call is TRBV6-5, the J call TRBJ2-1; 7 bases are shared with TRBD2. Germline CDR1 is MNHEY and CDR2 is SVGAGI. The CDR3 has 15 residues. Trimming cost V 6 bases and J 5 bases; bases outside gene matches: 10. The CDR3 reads CASSNSGGSDNEQFF. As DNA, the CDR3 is TGTGCCAGCAGCAATAGCGGCGGGAGCGACAATGAGCAGTTCTTC.

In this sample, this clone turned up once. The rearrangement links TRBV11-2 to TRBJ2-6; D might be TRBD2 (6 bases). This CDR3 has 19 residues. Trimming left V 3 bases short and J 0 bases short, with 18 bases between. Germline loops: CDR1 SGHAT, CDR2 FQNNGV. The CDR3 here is CASSFSPASASSGANVLTF. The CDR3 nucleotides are TGTGCCAGCAGCTTCTCCCCGGCTAGCGCCAGCTCTGGGGCCAACGTCCTGACTTTC.

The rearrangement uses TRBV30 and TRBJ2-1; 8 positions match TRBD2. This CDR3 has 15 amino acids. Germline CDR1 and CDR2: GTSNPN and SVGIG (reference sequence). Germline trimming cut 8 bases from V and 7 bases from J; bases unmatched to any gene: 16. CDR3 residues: CAAGSGIQRRNEQFF. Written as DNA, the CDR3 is TGTGCCGCAGGTAGCGGGATCCAACGAAGGAATGAGCAGTTCTTC.

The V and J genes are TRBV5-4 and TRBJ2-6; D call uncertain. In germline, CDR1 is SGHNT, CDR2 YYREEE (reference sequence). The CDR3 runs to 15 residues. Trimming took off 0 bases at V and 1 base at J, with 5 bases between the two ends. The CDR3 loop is CASSLGPSGANVLTF. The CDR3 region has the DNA TGTGCCAGCAGCTTGGGGCCTTCTGGGGCCAACGTCCTGACTTTC.

The CDR3 sequence is CASGRLAKNIQYF. The CDR3, as DNA: TGTGCCAGCGGTAGATTAGCCAAAAACATTCAGTACTTC. This rearrangement joins TRBV2 to TRBJ2-4; D not certain. Germline V gives CDR1 SNHLY, CDR2 FYNNEI. The CDR3 is 13 amino acids. V shed 8 bases and J shed 0 bases, with 8 bases lying between them.

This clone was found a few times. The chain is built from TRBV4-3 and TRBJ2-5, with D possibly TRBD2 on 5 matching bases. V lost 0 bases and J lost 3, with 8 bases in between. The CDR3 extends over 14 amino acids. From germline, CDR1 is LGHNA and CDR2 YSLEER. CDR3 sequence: CASSQDTGKETQYF. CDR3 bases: TGCGCCAGCAGCCAAGATACCGGGAAAGAGACCCAGTACTTC.

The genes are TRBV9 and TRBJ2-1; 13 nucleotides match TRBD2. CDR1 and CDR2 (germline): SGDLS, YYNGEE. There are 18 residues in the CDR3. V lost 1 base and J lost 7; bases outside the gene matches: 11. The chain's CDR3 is CASSVPRKGTSGTNEQFF. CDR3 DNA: TGTGCCAGCAGCGTACCGAGGAAGGGGACTAGCGGGACTAATGAGCAGTTCTTC.

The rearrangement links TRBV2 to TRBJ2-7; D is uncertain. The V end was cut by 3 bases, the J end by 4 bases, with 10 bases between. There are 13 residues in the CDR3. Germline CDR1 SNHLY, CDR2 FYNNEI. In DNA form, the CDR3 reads TGTGCCAGCAGTGACCCGGGTGCGTACGAGCAGTACTTC. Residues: CASSDPGAYEQYF.

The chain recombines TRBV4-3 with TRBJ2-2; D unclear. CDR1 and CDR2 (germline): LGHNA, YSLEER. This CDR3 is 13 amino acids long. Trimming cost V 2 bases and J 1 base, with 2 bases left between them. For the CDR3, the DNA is TGCGCCAGCAGCCAACGGAACACCGGGGAGCTGTTTTTT. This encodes CASSQRNTGELFF.

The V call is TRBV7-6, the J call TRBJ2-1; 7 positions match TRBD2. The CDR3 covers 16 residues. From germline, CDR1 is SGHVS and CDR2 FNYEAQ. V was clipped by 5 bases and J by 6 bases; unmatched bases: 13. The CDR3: CASSPGIAGVGNEQFF. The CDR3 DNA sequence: TGTGCCAGCAGCCCGGGGATCGCGGGAGTAGGCAATGAGCAGTTCTTC.

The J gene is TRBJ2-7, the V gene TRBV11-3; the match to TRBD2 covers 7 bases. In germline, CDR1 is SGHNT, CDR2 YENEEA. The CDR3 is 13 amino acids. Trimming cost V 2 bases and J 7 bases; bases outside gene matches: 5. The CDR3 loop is CASSLSLGREQYF. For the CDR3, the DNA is TGTGCCAGCAGCTTATCCCTCGGGAGGGAGCAGTACTTC.

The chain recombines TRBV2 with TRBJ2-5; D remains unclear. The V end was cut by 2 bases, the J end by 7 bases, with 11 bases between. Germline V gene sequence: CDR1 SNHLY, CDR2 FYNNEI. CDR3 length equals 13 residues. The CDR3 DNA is TGTGCCAGCAGTGAACCCTGGTCGGTGACCCAGTACTTC. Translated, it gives CASSEPWSVTQYF.